These 22 T cell receptor beta chains were sequenced from one sample in a study of T cell responses to AZD1222 COVID-19 vaccine (TCRdb year 2021). According to the study, the label for this sample's time point signals: about 28 days (+/-7) after the second vaccine dose. Receptors were amplified or captured by the immunoSEQ multiplex PCR assay. TCRdb limited this immuneACCESS table to in-frame rearrangements with V and J called. A share of clones is missing; checked studies link under half to unresolved V genes, and the rest is unexplained. Across this sample there are 150,000 to 200,000 clones, with 92% seen only once. The ten largest clonotypes hold 1% to 1.5% of the sample. Here the sequenced sample was peripheral blood, taken 28 days after the second AZD1222 dose. The receptors originated from an adult who received the AZD1222 COVID-19 vaccine.

The rearrangement uses TRBV18 and TRBJ1-4; no firm D call. CDR3 length: 14 amino acids. Looked up from germline, CDR1 is KGHSH and CDR2 is LQKENI. Deletions cut 2 bases from V and 0 bases from J, with 4 bases between. The CDR3 nucleotides read TGTGCCAGCTCACCAGGAGCAACTAATGAAAAACTGTTTTTT. This encodes CASSPGATNEKLFF.

The chain links TRBV3-1 (or the pseudogene TRBV3-2) to TRBJ2-1; no definite D call. Looked up from germline, CDR1 is LGHDT and CDR2 is YNNKEL (reference sequence). CDR3 length: 16 amino acids. V lost 0 bases and J 3 bases, leaving 12 bases between the germline ends. The CDR3 nucleotides read TGTGCCAGCAGCCAAGAAGGTCAGCTCGGCTACAATGAGCAGTTCTTC. Protein: CASSQEGQLGYNEQFF.

This clone turned up a few times. The chain joins TRBV2 to TRBJ1-5, with TRBD1 as a possible D gene (6 bases). The germline V gene encodes CDR1 SNHLY and CDR2 FYNNEI. V dropped 7 bases and J dropped 6 bases, with 10 bases sitting between them. CDR3 length: 12 residues. The CDR3 coding sequence is TGTGCCAGCAAAGGGGGGCTTCAGCCCCAGCATTTT. Protein product: CASKGGLQPQHF. The full variable domain, its missing parts supplied by reference TRBV2 and TRBJ1-5, is EPEVTQTPSHQVTQMGQEVILRCVPISNHLYFYWYRQILGQKVEFLVSFYNNEISEKSEIFDDQFSVERPDGSNFTLKIRSTKLEDSAMYFCASKGGLQPQHFGDGTRLSIL.

The CDR3: CASSLYGQGDHEQFF. DNA of the CDR3: TGTGCCAGCAGTTTATACGGACAGGGTGACCATGAGCAGTTCTTC. The gene calls are TRBV28 and TRBJ2-1; 8 bases map to TRBD1. CDR1 is MDHEN, CDR2 SYDVKM, per germline. V lost 1 base to trimming and J lost 8 bases; unmatched junction nucleotides: 7. This CDR3 region has 15 residues. The full variable domain, rest sourced from reference TRBV28 and TRBJ2-1, is DVKVTQSSRYLVKRTGEKVFLECVQDMDHENMFWYRQDPGLGLRLIYFSYDVKMKEKGDIPEGYSVSREKKERFSLILESASTNQTSMYLCASSLYGQGDHEQFFGPGTRLTVL.

CDR3 nucleotide sequence: TGTGCCAGCAGCCCCCAAAAGTGGGCAGGGGCCTATGGCTACACCTTC. The encoded protein is CASSPQKWAGAYGYTF. The chain joins TRBV3-1 (or the pseudogene TRBV3-2) to TRBJ1-2; D might be TRBD1 (6 bases). Germline CDR1 LGHDT, CDR2 YNNKEL (reference sequence). The CDR3 totals 16 residues. The germline V and J ends were trimmed by 4 bases and 4 bases, with 19 bases remaining between them.

In this sample, this clone turned up a few times. The rearrangement links TRBV6-2 or TRBV6-3 to TRBJ1-1, with a possible D match to TRBD1 (6 bases). V lost 3 bases and J lost 3, with 17 bases in between. Germline CDR1 and CDR2: MNHEY and SVGEGT. This CDR3 has 16 amino acids. The CDR3 loop reads CASSYFFLGADTEAFF. The CDR3 nucleotides read TGTGCCAGCAGTTATTTCTTCCTGGGGGCGGACACTGAAGCTTTCTTT.

This chain connects TRBV7-9 to TRBJ1-3; D is possibly TRBD1 (6 bases). Germline CDR1 SEHNR, CDR2 FQNEAQ (reference sequence). This CDR3 is built from 14 residues. Between the trimmed V and J ends, which lost 5 bases and 0 bases, there was a span of 8 bases. The CDR3 DNA reads TGTGCCAGCAGCCCGGACAGCTCTGGAAACACCATATATTTT. This sequence encodes CASSPDSSGNTIYF.

J is TRBJ1-6 and V is TRBV27; 10 bases align to TRBD1. Germline trimming cut 2 bases from V and 8 bases from J; bases unmatched to any gene: 6. The CDR3 has 16 amino acids. Germline V gives CDR1 MNHEY, CDR2 SMNVEV (reference sequence). As DNA, the CDR3 is TGTGCCAGCAGTTTAGGAGGGGACAGGGGTTATTCACCCCTCCACTTT. As protein: CASSLGGDRGYSPLHF.

The rearrangement joins TRBV7-2 to TRBJ1-1, with a possible D match to TRBD1 (5 bases). Per germline, CDR1 SGHTA and CDR2 FQGNSA. V was shortened by 1 base and J by 11 bases, with 14 bases between the two germline ends. This CDR3 region has 13 residues. In DNA form, the CDR3 reads TGTGCCAGCAGCTTAGGGCAGGGCCTCGAGGCTTTCTTT. Its protein is CASSLGQGLEAFF.

In DNA form, the CDR3 reads TGCAGCGTTGCCAGGGGGCCTCCTGAAGCTTTCTTT. Residues: CSVARGPPEAFF. The chain employs TRBV29-1 and TRBJ1-1, with 8 bases aligning to TRBD1. Per germline, CDR1 SQVTM and CDR2 ANQGSEA. CDR3 length equals 12 residues. Germline trimming cut 4 bases from V and 6 bases from J; bases unmatched to any gene: 4.

Written as DNA, the CDR3 is TGTGCCACCAGCTGGAGACAGCGACCGTACGAGCAGTACTTC. It translates to CATSWRQRPYEQYF. The genes are TRBV15 and TRBJ2-7, with a weak D call TRBD1 (5 bases). The CDR3 is 14 amino acids. Germline V gene sequence: CDR1 LNHNV, CDR2 YYDKDF (reference sequence). Trimming removed 5 bases at V and 4 bases at J, with 15 bases between.

The chain is built from TRBV30 and TRBJ1-1, with TRBD1 matching over 8 bases. Germline V gene sequence: CDR1 GTSNPN, CDR2 SVGIG (reference sequence). Losses at the gene ends were 5 bases for V and 7 bases for J; bases not matched to a gene: 6. This CDR3 is built from 12 residues. The CDR3 DNA reads as TGTGCCTGGGGACAGGGCTTAAATGAAGCTTTCTTT. This sequence encodes CAWGQGLNEAFF.

With respect to this clone: This sample includes further DNA sequences coding for the same CDR3. The chain has TRBV27 and TRBJ1-5; D remains ambiguous. Deletions cut 0 bases from V and 4 bases from J, with 4 bases between. CDR1 and CDR2 from the germline V gene are MNHEY and SMNVEV (reference sequence). The CDR3 totals 13 residues. For the CDR3, the DNA is TGTGCCAGCAGTTTATCCCGTAATCAGCCCCAGCATTTT. Translation: CASSLSRNQPQHF.

This clone was recorded once. The chain uses TRBV12-3 or TRBV12-4 and TRBJ1-1; D is undetermined. CDR3 length: 12 amino acids. V gave up 5 bases and J gave up 11 bases, with 15 bases separating them. This CDR3 is CASSPSSGLAFF. CDR3 in DNA: TGTGCCAGCAGTCCGAGTTCGGGGTTGGCTTTCTTT.

V and J are TRBV21-1 and TRBJ2-1; the DNA was not used to check the table's D call, TRBD2. TRBV21-1 is a documented pseudogene. The CDR3 length is 17 residues. The CDR3, as DNA: TGTGCCAGCAGCAAGCCCCCCGGACTAGTGGGACGGGGAGAGCAGTTCTTC. It encodes CASSKPPGLVGRGEQFF.

The chain carries TRBV5-1 and TRBJ2-5; 9 nucleotides match TRBD1. The V and J ends lost 3 bases and 5 bases, in that order; junction bases with no gene match: 17. CDR1 SGHRS and CDR2 YFSETQ come from the germline V gene. This CDR3 is built from 18 residues. CDR3 amino acids: CASSWVFRDRASVETQYF. CDR3 in DNA: TGCGCCAGCAGCTGGGTTTTCCGGGACAGGGCCTCCGTGGAGACCCAGTACTTC.

The rearrangement joins TRBV6-2 or TRBV6-3 to TRBJ1-1; tentative D call: TRBD1 (6 bases). CDR3 length equals 13 residues. Germline assignment: CDR1 MNHEY and CDR2 SVGEGT. Trimming shortened V by 5 bases and J by 2 bases, and 9 bases separated the two germline ends. The CDR3: CASSHRDNTEAFF. The CDR3 nucleotides read TGTGCCAGCAGTCACAGGGATAACACTGAAGCTTTCTTT.

The chain carries TRBV7-9 and TRBJ2-5; TRBD1 agrees at 8 bases. Germline V gene sequence: CDR1 SEHNR, CDR2 FQNEAQ (reference sequence). V lost 8 bases and J lost 2; bases outside the gene matches: 7. CDR3 length: 14 residues. The DNA for the CDR3 is TGTGCCAGCCGAAACGGACAGGGACAAGAGACCCAGTACTTC. This encodes CASRNGQGQETQYF.

V and J are TRBV6-2 or TRBV6-3 and TRBJ2-5; a possible D gene is TRBD2 (6 bases). The CDR3 is 14 amino acids. CDR1 MNHEY and CDR2 SVGEGT come from the germline V gene. V dropped 0 bases and J dropped 1 base, with 6 bases sitting between them. CDR3 DNA: TGTGCCAGCAGTTACTCGGGACTCCAAGAGACCCAGTACTTC. Protein product: CASSYSGLQETQYF.

The rearrangement joins TRBV28 to TRBJ2-5, with 7 nucleotides matching TRBD2. The CDR3 sequence is 17 residues long. Germline CDR1 reads MDHEN; CDR2 reads SYDVKM. V lost 5 bases and J lost 2; bases outside the gene matches: 14. The CDR3 reads CASSQYPLAEDQETQYF. The CDR3 coding sequence is TGTGCCAGCAGTCAATACCCGCTAGCGGAAGATCAAGAGACCCAGTACTTC.

This rearrangement joins TRBV20-1 to TRBJ2-7; D gene ambiguous. The germline gives CDR1 DFQATT, CDR2 SNEGSKA (reference sequence). V lost 3 bases, J lost 5 bases, and 8 bases lay in between. CDR3 size: 11 residues. The CDR3 sequence is CSASKANEQYF. In DNA form, the CDR3 reads TGCAGTGCTAGCAAGGCAAACGAGCAGTACTTC.

The chain uses TRBV29-1 and TRBJ1-1, with D uncertain. The CDR3 is 11 residues long. CDR1 is SQVTM and CDR2 is ANQGSEA in the germline V gene. V lost 4 bases and J lost 1, with 4 bases in between. The CDR3 region is CSVGPNTEAFF. The CDR3 DNA sequence: TGCAGCGTTGGACCGAACACTGAAGCTTTCTTT.